The present TCR beta chain was sequenced within a study of PD-1 blockade in classical Hodgkin lymphoma. Every patient experienced relapse after autologous stem cell transplantation, and brentuximab vedotin exposure varied. Negative magnetic selection isolated CD4+ T cells from thawed PBMCs. The assay was immunoSEQ multiplex PCR, and TCRdb's table has in-frame clones only and misses some. The data show around 13,000 clones, with roughly 90% seen just once and 0.5% to 0.65% held by the top ten. The germline gives CDR1 MDHEN, CDR2 SYDVKM. CDR3 length equals 14 residues. V gave up 6 bases and J gave up 0 bases, with 8 bases separating them. Points from the study as a whole: Among the patients, those starting nivolumab under 1 year after ASCT were excluded. Baseline TCR diversity was reportedly lower in newly diagnosed patients than in healthy donors. It was reported as lower still in relapsed/refractory patients.

As for this clone: The antigen is unknown.

This clonotype was obtained from a human donor with classical Hodgkin lymphoma. The chain recombines TRBV28 with TRBJ1-4; D unclear. The input for sequencing was CD4+ T cells from blood, taken at baseline. DNA for the CDR3: TGTGCCAGCAGCCGGACTCCAACTAATGAAAAACTGTTTTTT. Translated: CASSRTPTNEKLFF. The variable domain in full, with the rest retrieved from reference TRBV28 and TRBJ1-4, is DVKVTQSSRYLVKRTGEKVFLECVQDMDHENMFWYRQDPGLGLRLIYFSYDVKMKEKGDIPEGYSVSREKKERFSLILESASTNQTSMYLCASSRTPTNEKLFFGSGTQLSVL.